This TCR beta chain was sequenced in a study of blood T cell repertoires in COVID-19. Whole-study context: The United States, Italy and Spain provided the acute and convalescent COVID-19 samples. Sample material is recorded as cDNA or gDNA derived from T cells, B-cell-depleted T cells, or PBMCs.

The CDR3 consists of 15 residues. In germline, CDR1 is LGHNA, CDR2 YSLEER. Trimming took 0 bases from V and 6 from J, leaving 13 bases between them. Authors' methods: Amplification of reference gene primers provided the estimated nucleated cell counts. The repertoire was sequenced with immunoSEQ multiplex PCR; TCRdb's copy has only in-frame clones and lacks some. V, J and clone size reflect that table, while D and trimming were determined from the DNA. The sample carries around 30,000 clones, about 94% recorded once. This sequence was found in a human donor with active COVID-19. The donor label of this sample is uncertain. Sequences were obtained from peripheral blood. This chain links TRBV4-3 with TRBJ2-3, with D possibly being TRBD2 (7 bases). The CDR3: CASSQETGGPDTQYF. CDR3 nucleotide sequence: TGCGCCAGCAGCCAAGAAACGGGGGGCCCCGATACGCAGTATTTT.